The entry below describes one T cell receptor beta chain. Its antigen is as yet unknown. This record belongs to a study of a mutant IDH1 vaccine in newly diagnosed glioma. Study in general: The earlier regimen, radiotherapy, temozolomide, or both, was most often both. Study outcomes and limitations: Pseudoprogression appeared unlinked to shifts in leading peripheral T cell clonotypes.

Described time point: baseline, week 1 (first vaccination visit). Described treatment: pre-vaccination baseline after standard-of-care therapy. New WHO grade 3 or 4 astrocytomas that were IDH1-mutant and ATRX-lost had been found in donors. CDR1 is MNHEY, CDR2 SMNVEV, per germline (reference sequence). This CDR3 region has 15 residues. Trimming left V 5 bases short and J 5 bases short, with 16 bases between. TCRdb's copy holds only in-frame clones and misses some; the assay was immunoSEQ multiplex PCR. Of approximately 92,000 clones listed, about four fifths are singletons. The sequence came from a woman between 45 and 65 years old with glioma. The gene calls are TRBV27 and TRBJ1-5; tentatively, D is TRBD1 (6 bases). The starting material was PBMCs, obtained from a glioma patient treated with radiotherapy, temozolomide or both. CDR3 sequence (DNA): TGTGCCAGCAGTCGGGAGGGGACATCAGATCAGCCCCAGCATTTT. It yields the protein CASSREGTSDQPQHF.